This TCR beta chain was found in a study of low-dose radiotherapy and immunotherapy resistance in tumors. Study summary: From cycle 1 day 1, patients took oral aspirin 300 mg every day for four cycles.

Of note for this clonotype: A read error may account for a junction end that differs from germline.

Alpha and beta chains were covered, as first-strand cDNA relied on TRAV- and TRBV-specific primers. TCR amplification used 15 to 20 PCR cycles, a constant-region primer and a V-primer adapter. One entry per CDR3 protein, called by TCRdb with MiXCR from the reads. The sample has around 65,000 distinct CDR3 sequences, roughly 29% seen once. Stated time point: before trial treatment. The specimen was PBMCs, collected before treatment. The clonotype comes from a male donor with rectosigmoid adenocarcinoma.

CDR3 region: CASTPGTQSHEHYF. CDR3 coding DNA: TGTGCCAGCACACCCGGGACGCAATCGCACGAGCACTACTTC. The chain recombines TRBV5-4 with TRBJ2-7; D tentatively fits TRBD1 or TRBD2 (5 bases each). CDR3 length: 14 residues. Germline V gene lookup returns CDR1 SGHNT and CDR2 YYREEE (reference sequence).